This is a list of T cell receptor beta chains from one sample in a study of blood T cell repertoires in COVID-19. Here immunoSEQ multiplex PCR was the method, and the copy in TCRdb shows in-frame clones only, minus some. This sample yields 140,000 or so clones, of which 70% to 90% are seen a single time; more than 2% belongs to the top ten. Sequencing was carried out using peripheral blood. These receptor sequences come from a human donor with acute or convalescent COVID-19. The donor label of this sample is uncertain. The CDR3 runs from the conserved cysteine through the conserved F or W. Fields, in order: V gene, J gene, D gene, clone size, CDR3 protein, CDR3 DNA. D genes are given only for firm matches. Clone size appears in some rows only: once, few, many, or a class for an expanded clone.

TRBV5-1,TRBJ1-2,-,-,CASGRTEQSNYGYTF,TGCGCCAGCGGAAGGACAGAGCAATCTAACTATGGCTACACCTTC
TRBV18,TRBJ2-1,TRBD1,-,CASSAGQGFYNEQFF,TGTGCCAGCTCAGCGGGACAGGGGTTTTACAATGAGCAGTTCTTC
TRBV9,TRBJ2-3,-,-,CASSVRQEGLTDTQYF,TGTGCCAGCAGCGTCCGACAGGAAGGGCTCACAGATACGCAGTATTTT
TRBV19,TRBJ2-7,-,-,CASSPTQSYEQYF,TGTGCCAGTAGTCCCACACAGTCCTACGAGCAGTACTTC
TRBV2,TRBJ1-6,-,few,CASTEEREGSPLHF,TGTGCCAGCACCGAGGAGAGGGAGGGTTCACCCCTCCACTTT
TRBV9,TRBJ1-4,-,-,CASSVAVGAYNEKLFF,TGTGCCAGCAGCGTCGCTGTGGGGGCATATAATGAAAAACTGTTTTTT
TRBV10-1,TRBJ1-2,TRBD1,-,CAGPGTGGSRGYGYTF,TGCGCCGGACCCGGGACAGGGGGATCAAGAGGATATGGCTACACCTTC
TRBV3-1/TRBV3-2,TRBJ2-3,TRBD2,once,CASSQGLAVTDTQYF,TGTGCCAGCAGCCAGGGACTAGCGGTGACAGATACGCAGTATTTT
TRBV7-9,TRBJ2-3,TRBD2,-,CASSLAAGPGATQYF,TGTGCCAGCAGCTTAGCAGCGGGGCCCGGCGCTACGCAGTATTTT
TRBV4-3,TRBJ1-6,-,-,CASSQEPQYNSPLHF,TGCGCCAGCAGCCAAGAACCACAGTATAATTCACCCCTCCACTTT
TRBV11-1,TRBJ2-1,TRBD2,-,CASSPLAGVLYNEQFF,TGTGCCAGCAGTCCCCTAGCGGGAGTTCTCTACAATGAGCAGTTCTTC
TRBV2,TRBJ1-5,TRBD1,-,CASQGQGVGNQPQHF,TGTGCCAGCCAAGGACAGGGGGTAGGCAATCAGCCCCAGCATTTT
TRBV3-1/TRBV3-2,TRBJ2-2,-,-,CASSQAYSGAGELFF,TGTGCCAGCAGCCAAGCTTACTCAGGGGCCGGGGAGCTGTTTTTT
TRBV4-3,TRBJ1-2,-,-,CASSQDTGARGSYGYTF,TGCGCCAGCAGCCAAGATACCGGGGCCAGGGGATCTTATGGCTACACCTTC
TRBV6-2/TRBV6-3,TRBJ2-3,TRBD2,-,CASSSRGSGSTDTQYF,TGTGCCAGCAGTTCCCGGGGTAGCGGGAGTACAGATACGCAGTATTTT
TRBV7-6,TRBJ1-1,-,-,CASSLVQNTEAFF,TGTGCCAGCAGCTTAGTCCAGAACACTGAAGCTTTCTTT
TRBV5-1,TRBJ1-4,-,-,CASSPGHREKLFF,TGCGCCAGCAGCCCGGGACACAGAGAAAAACTGTTTTTT
TRBV19,TRBJ2-7,-,-,CASKGQIGYEQYF,TGTGCCAGTAAGGGGCAAATTGGCTACGAGCAGTACTTC
TRBV5-1,TRBJ1-1,-,-,CASSPGGGPNTEAFF,TGCGCCAGCAGCCCGGGCGGGGGGCCCAACACTGAAGCTTTCTTT
TRBV29-1,TRBJ2-2,TRBD2,once,CSVGRVPNTGELFF,TGCAGCGTCGGGAGGGTACCGAACACCGGGGAGCTGTTTTTT
TRBV30,TRBJ1-3,-,few,CAWSVRVSGNTIYF,TGTGCCTGGAGTGTACGAGTCTCTGGAAACACCATATATTTT
TRBV4-3,TRBJ2-3,TRBD2,few,CASSVTRTSLPDTQYF,TGCGCCAGCAGCGTTACCCGGACTAGCTTGCCAGATACGCAGTATTTT